The TCR beta chain described here comes from a study of blood T cell repertoires in COVID-19. Study information: COVID-19 samples, acute and convalescent, were from the United States, Italy and Spain. T cells, B-cell-depleted T cells, or PBMCs provided the cDNA or gDNA that served as material.

V was trimmed by 3 bases and J by 2 bases, leaving 13 bases between them. Looked up from germline, CDR1 is SEHNR and CDR2 is FQNEAQ (reference sequence). The CDR3 is 16 amino acids. Seattle-derived patients entered the study during active infection and were followed longitudinally. Per the original data handling: From reference gene primer amplification, estimates of nucleated cell counts were derived. TCRdb's table, derived via immunoSEQ multiplex PCR, lists solely in-frame clones and lacks some. For V, J and clone size, that table is used; D and trimming come from the DNA. The sample gives 70,000 to 90,000 clones, roughly 85% of which show up once; 8.5% to 10% is in the top ten.

The sequence derives from a man between 45 and 60 years old with COVID-19, enrolled during active disease. The chain combines TRBV7-9 with TRBJ1-4; no clear D. The specimen was peripheral blood. CDR3 nucleotide sequence: TGTGCCAGCAGCTTTTTAGTGATGAACACTAATGAAAAACTGTTTTTT. Translated: CASSFLVMNTNEKLFF.